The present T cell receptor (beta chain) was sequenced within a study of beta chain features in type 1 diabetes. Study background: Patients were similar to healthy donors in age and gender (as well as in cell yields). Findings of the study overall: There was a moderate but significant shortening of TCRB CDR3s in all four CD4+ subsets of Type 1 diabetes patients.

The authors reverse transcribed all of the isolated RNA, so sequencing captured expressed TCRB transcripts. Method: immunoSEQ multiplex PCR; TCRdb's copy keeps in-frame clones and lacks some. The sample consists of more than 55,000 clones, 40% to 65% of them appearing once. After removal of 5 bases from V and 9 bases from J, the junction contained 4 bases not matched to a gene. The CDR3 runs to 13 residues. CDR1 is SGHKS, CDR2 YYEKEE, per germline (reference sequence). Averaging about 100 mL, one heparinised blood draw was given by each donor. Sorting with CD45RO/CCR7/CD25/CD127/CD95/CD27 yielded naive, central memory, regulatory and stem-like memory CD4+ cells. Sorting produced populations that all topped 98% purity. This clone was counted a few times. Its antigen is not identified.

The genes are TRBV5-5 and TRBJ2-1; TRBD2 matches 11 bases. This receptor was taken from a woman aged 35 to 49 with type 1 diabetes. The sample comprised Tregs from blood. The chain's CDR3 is CASRTSGVSEQFF. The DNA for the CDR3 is TGTGCCAGCAGGACTAGCGGGGTGTCTGAGCAGTTCTTC.